One and the same sample provided the 10 T cell receptor beta chains below, sequenced in a study of human T cells and chemical hapten exposure. Unseparated into fractions, whole blood served as the source from which total RNA was extracted. TCRdb used MiXCR to reprocess the 5' RACE reads, holding one entry per CDR3 protein. The table has 110,000 or so distinct CDR3 sequences, roughly a fifth seen once. These receptor sequences come from a human donor in good health.

This sequence joins TRBV7-2 and TRBJ2-7; 10 bases are a match to TRBD1. The CDR3 extends over 15 amino acids. Germline V gene lookup returns CDR1 SGHTA and CDR2 FQGNSA. V was pared by 4 bases and J by 3 bases, with 6 bases of the junction left unmatched. The CDR3 DNA reads TGTGCCAGCAGCTCCCGGACAGGGGGGGGCTACGAGCAGTACTTC. Amino acid sequence: CASSSRTGGGYEQYF.

Only a few counts were recorded for this clonotype. The V gene is TRBV25-1, the J gene TRBJ2-3; D not resolved. CDR1 is MGHDK, CDR2 SYGVNS, per germline. CDR3 length: 13 amino acids. V was shortened by 3 bases and J by 3 bases, with 7 bases between the two germline ends. The CDR3, as DNA: TGTGCCAGCAGTGATCTTAGTACAGATACGCAGTATTTT. Protein sequence: CASSDLSTDTQYF.

This clonotype was counted a few times. The chain couples TRBV5-1 to TRBJ2-7, with 9 bases identical to TRBD1. V was clipped by 3 bases and J by 6 bases; unmatched bases: 10. In germline, CDR1 is SGHRS, CDR2 YFSETQ. The CDR3 has 15 residues. The CDR3 spells CASSSYRDRASEQYF. The CDR3 region has the DNA TGCGCCAGCAGCTCCTACCGGGACAGGGCCTCCGAGCAGTACTTC.

This clonotype was observed a few times. The J gene is TRBJ2-3, the V gene TRBV20-1; 10 nucleotides align to TRBD2. After removal of 0 bases from V and 4 bases from J, the junction contained 4 bases not matched to a gene. The CDR3 is 15 amino acids. Germline V CDR1 and CDR2: DFQATT, SNEGSKA (reference sequence). DNA for the CDR3: TGCAGTGCTAGAGAAGCGGGAGGGCCCCCAGATACGCAGTATTTT. Protein: CSAREAGGPPDTQYF.

CDR3 amino acids: CASSQENLAGWYNEQFF. As DNA, the CDR3 is TGTGCCAGCAGCCAAGAGAACCTAGCGGGATGGTACAATGAGCAGTTCTTC. The chain has TRBV3-1 and TRBJ2-1; 9 bases fit TRBD2. Germline CDR1 LGHDT, CDR2 YNNKEL (reference sequence). This CDR3 is built from 17 residues. V trimming: 0 bases; J trimming: 4 bases; junction bases outside the gene matches: 7.

This clonotype has a handful of counts. The DNA of the CDR3 is TGTGCCAGCAGCCAAACTAGCGGCCCCACAGATACGCAGTATTTT. Amino acid sequence: CASSQTSGPTDTQYF. The chain uses TRBV3-1 and TRBJ2-3; the match to TRBD2 covers 8 bases. The CDR3 spans 15 residues. The germline V gene has CDR1 LGHDT and CDR2 YNNKEL (reference sequence). The J segment lost 2 bases and the V segment lost 2 bases, leaving 3 bases of the junction unmatched.

The chain carries TRBV5-1 and TRBJ2-3, with TRBD2 identical over 7 bases. Losses at the gene ends were 4 bases for V and 2 bases for J; bases not matched to a gene: 4. Germline values: CDR1 SGHRS, CDR2 YFSETQ. This CDR3 region has 14 residues. In nucleotides, the CDR3 is TGCGCCAGCAGCCTGGGGACTACCACAGATACGCAGTATTTT. Amino acid sequence: CASSLGTTTDTQYF.

The genes are TRBV6-6 and TRBJ1-3; D is ambiguous. Germline CDR1 and CDR2: MNHNY and SVGAGI (reference sequence). Trimming left V 2 bases short and J 5 bases short, with 10 bases between. The CDR3 extends over 14 amino acids. CDR3 residues: CASSYKRERNTIYF. Here the CDR3 DNA reads TGTGCCAGCAGTTACAAGCGAGAGAGAAACACCATATATTTT.

This clonotype was seen only a few times. The chain employs TRBV12-3 or TRBV12-4 and TRBJ1-6; TRBD1 might be the D (5 bases). Deletions cut 8 bases from V and 10 bases from J, with 21 bases between. This CDR3 contains 15 residues. CDR3 sequence: CASLGRLGSNSPLHF. Here the CDR3 DNA reads TGTGCCAGCTTGGGACGCCTAGGAAGTAACTCACCCCTCCACTTT.

The V gene is TRBV6-5, the J gene TRBJ1-1, with 9 bases identical to TRBD1. The V and J ends lost 5 bases and 0 bases, in that order; junction bases with no gene match: 4. The germline gives CDR1 MNHEY, CDR2 SVGAGI. The CDR3 spans 15 residues. CDR3 amino acids: CASSVTGGMNTEAFF. The CDR3 region has the DNA TGTGCCAGCAGTGTGACAGGGGGAATGAACACTGAAGCTTTCTTT.